This record looks at one TCR beta chain sequence and its context. The clone's antigen remains unknown. It has no much larger one-base neighbor in the sample; base qualities were not kept. Looking up the germline V gene yields CDR1 SGHRS and CDR2 YFSETQ. After removal of 0 bases from V and 4 bases from J, the junction retains 2 bases not matched to a gene. The CDR3, cysteine through phenylalanine, is 15 amino acids long. Of all the DNA, just the CDR3 is kept, 45 bases in frame from base 1. This sample was included in a study of T cell changes during pregnancy in multiple sclerosis (dated by TCRdb to about 2019). At the level of the whole study: The study looked at changes in the T cell repertoire across pregnancy in women with multiple sclerosis.

The library came from the immunoSEQ multiplex PCR assay. This immuneACCESS table, as held by TCRdb, lists in-frame sequences with V and J called but not all clones. Of the missing ones, under half trace to an unresolved V gene in checked studies; the others have no known cause. A total of about 66,000 clones appear in this sample, approximately 90% of them only once. The ten largest clonotypes hold roughly 1.5% of the sample. The receptor was isolated from a female donor with multiple sclerosis, enrolled in a pregnancy study. The sequencing here drew on peripheral blood, taken in the third trimester of pregnancy. This chain is built from TRBV5-1 and TRBJ2-1; 9 nucleotides in the junction match TRBD1. The CDR3 protein is CASSLEGQGYNEQFF. The DNA sequence is as follows: TGCGCCAGCAGCTTGGAGGGACAGGGTTACAATGAGCAGTTCTTC. With the portions outside the CDR3 filled from the reference TRBV5-1 and TRBJ2-1 genes, the complete variable region becomes KAGVTQTPRYLIKTRGQQVTLSCSPISGHRSVSWYQQTPGQGLQFLFEYFSETQRNKGNFPGRFSGRQFSNSRSEMNVSTLELGDSALYLCASSLEGQGYNEQFFGPGTRLTVL.